This is a list of T cell receptor beta chains from one sample in a study of CXCR3-negative and CXCR3-positive naive CD8 T cells. Reanalyzing the 5' RACE reads, TCRdb keeps one entry per CDR3 protein, without DNA. The sample's table shows 50,000 or so distinct CDR3 sequences. The sequenced material came from naive CXCR3+ CD8+ T cells from blood. All receptors come from a human donor in good health. Some clones in this sample may be carry-over from other donors' samples. Each CDR3 is given with its conserved first and last residue. The order of the fields is J gene, V gene, CDR3 protein.

J: TRBJ2-1; V: TRBV4-3; CDR3: CASSQRAGGLLSYNEQFF
J: TRBJ2-7; V: TRBV29-1; CDR3: CSVERTGLSYEQYF
J: TRBJ1-2; V: TRBV4-2; CDR3: CASSQEENLLGYGYTF
J: TRBJ2-5; V: TRBV7-9; CDR3: CASSLPNGETQYF
J: TRBJ1-2; V: TRBV9; CDR3: CASSMTGRYGYTF
J: TRBJ2-3; V: TRBV7-9; CDR3: CASTRGYDTQYF
J: TRBJ1-1; V: TRBV6-5; CDR3: CASSNQQGFNTEAFF
J: TRBJ2-1; V: TRBV19; CDR3: CASGPLGSSYNEQFF
J: TRBJ1-1; V: TRBV18; CDR3: CASSHGRARNTEAFF
J: TRBJ2-1; V: TRBV27; CDR3: CASSSRQSSYNEQFF
J: TRBJ2-7; V: TRBV6-6; CDR3: CASSYYREGYEQYF
J: TRBJ2-1; V: TRBV5-1; CDR3: CASSPGLAGGPDEQFF
J: TRBJ2-7; V: TRBV7-2; CDR3: CASSSTYEQYF
J: TRBJ1-6; V: TRBV5-1; CDR3: CASSLGLQDKINSPLHF
J: TRBJ2-7; V: TRBV7-6; CDR3: CASSPDSDISYEQYF
J: TRBJ2-7; V: TRBV5-1; CDR3: CASSPGTAREQYF
J: TRBJ2-3; V: TRBV6-5; CDR3: CASSLTETSGSTDTQYF
J: TRBJ2-4; V: TRBV7-9; CDR3: CASSSTLAKNIQYF
J: TRBJ2-7; V: TRBV27; CDR3: CASRRTGPYEQYF
J: TRBJ1-5; V: TRBV29-1; CDR3: CSASRGEGSNQPQHF
J: TRBJ2-5; V: TRBV7-6; CDR3: CASSYEPTETQYF
J: TRBJ2-2; V: TRBV6-4; CDR3: CASSEHGLAGMNTGELFF
J: TRBJ2-7; V: TRBV12-3/TRBV12-4; CDR3: CASGQGDYEQYF